These T cell receptor beta chains were read from a single sample in a study of beta chain features in type 1 diabetes. Measured with immunoSEQ multiplex PCR; TCRdb has only the in-frame clones, and not every one. This table has 300,000 to 350,000 clones, around 19% appearing once. The sequenced material came from naive CD4+ T cells from blood. These receptors were collected from a woman between 18 and 29 years old in good health. The CDR3 runs from the conserved cysteine through the conserved F or W. The order of the fields is D gene, CDR3 length, clone size, J gene, V gene, CDR3 protein, CDR3 DNA. A D gene is named only where the DNA matches it firmly. Only part of the rows carry a size: once, few, many, or a class if the clone is expanded.

d_call: TRBD2; cdr3_length: 15; clone_size: NA; j_call: TRBJ2-1; v_call: TRBV18; cdr3_aa: CASSLGLAENNEQFF; cdr3_nt: TGTGCCAGCTCGCTGGGACTAGCGGAGAACAATGAGCAGTTCTTC
d_call: TRBD1; cdr3_length: 13; clone_size: NA; j_call: TRBJ2-5; v_call: TRBV27; cdr3_aa: CASSYRGQETQYF; cdr3_nt: TGTGCCAGCAGTTACAGGGGGCAAGAGACCCAGTACTTC
d_call: TRBD1; cdr3_length: 15; clone_size: few; j_call: TRBJ2-7; v_call: TRBV7-6; cdr3_aa: CASSLRTGLAYEQYF; cdr3_nt: TGTGCCAGCAGCTTACGGACAGGGTTAGCCTACGAGCAGTACTTC
d_call: TRBD2; cdr3_length: 16; clone_size: NA; j_call: TRBJ2-4; v_call: TRBV5-1; cdr3_aa: CASSLGTWTSQNIQYF; cdr3_nt: TGCGCCAGCAGCTTGGGCACTTGGACTAGCCAAAACATTCAGTACTTC
d_call: TRBD2; cdr3_length: 15; clone_size: few; j_call: TRBJ2-5; v_call: TRBV5-1; cdr3_aa: CASTVSGTVGETQYF; cdr3_nt: TGCGCCAGCACCGTTAGCGGGACGGTAGGAGAGACCCAGTACTTC
d_call: NA; cdr3_length: 14; clone_size: NA; j_call: TRBJ2-3; v_call: TRBV18; cdr3_aa: CASSLGGGTDTQYF; cdr3_nt: TGTGCCAGCTCACTGGGCGGGGGCACAGATACGCAGTATTTT
d_call: TRBD2; cdr3_length: 15; clone_size: NA; j_call: TRBJ2-7; v_call: TRBV5-1; cdr3_aa: CASSLAGLISGRQYF; cdr3_nt: TGCGCCAGCAGCTTGGCGGGACTAATTTCGGGGAGGCAGTACTTC
d_call: NA; cdr3_length: 17; clone_size: few; j_call: TRBJ1-6; v_call: TRBV4-2; cdr3_aa: CASSQDPFGSGEGPLHF; cdr3_nt: TGTGCCAGCAGCCAAGATCCCTTCGGCAGTGGAGAGGGACCCCTCCACTTT
d_call: NA; cdr3_length: 17; clone_size: few; j_call: TRBJ2-1; v_call: TRBV7-7; cdr3_aa: CASSPGYGFSSYNEQFF; cdr3_nt: TGTGCTAGCAGCCCGGGGTACGGCTTTAGCTCCTACAATGAGCAGTTCTTC
d_call: NA; cdr3_length: 14; clone_size: NA; j_call: TRBJ2-5; v_call: TRBV5-1; cdr3_aa: CASSPGGGRETQYF; cdr3_nt: TGCGCCAGCAGCCCTGGAGGAGGGCGGGAGACCCAGTACTTC
d_call: TRBD2; cdr3_length: 15; clone_size: NA; j_call: TRBJ2-7; v_call: TRBV5-1; cdr3_aa: CASSLVRGGQYEQYF; cdr3_nt: TGCGCCAGCAGCTTGGTCCGGGGGGGCCAGTACGAGCAGTACTTC
d_call: TRBD1; cdr3_length: 14; clone_size: NA; j_call: TRBJ1-2; v_call: TRBV10-3; cdr3_aa: CAITDVRTGYGYTF; cdr3_nt: TGTGCCATCACCGATGTTAGGACAGGCTATGGCTACACCTTC
d_call: NA; cdr3_length: 14; clone_size: few; j_call: TRBJ1-4; v_call: TRBV4-3; cdr3_aa: CASSQGRTNEKLFF; cdr3_nt: TGCGCCAGCAGCCAAGGGAGAACTAATGAAAAACTGTTTTTT
d_call: TRBD1; cdr3_length: 14; clone_size: NA; j_call: TRBJ1-5; v_call: TRBV2; cdr3_aa: CASSGGQSNQPQHF; cdr3_nt: TGTGCCAGCAGTGGGGGACAGAGCAATCAGCCCCAGCATTTT
d_call: TRBD2; cdr3_length: 17; clone_size: NA; j_call: TRBJ2-2; v_call: TRBV11-2; cdr3_aa: CASSWGKGLAVTGELFF; cdr3_nt: TGTGCCAGCAGCTGGGGGAAAGGACTAGCCGTTACCGGGGAGCTGTTTTTT
d_call: TRBD1; cdr3_length: 14; clone_size: NA; j_call: TRBJ2-7; v_call: TRBV7-2; cdr3_aa: CASRQGQGAYEQYF; cdr3_nt: TGTGCCAGCAGACAAGGACAGGGGGCCTACGAGCAGTACTTC